The next 4 T cell receptor beta chains were all read from a single sample in a study of shared clonotypes between healthy human individuals. The repertoire was sequenced with immunoSEQ multiplex PCR; TCRdb's copy has only in-frame clones and lacks some. The sample has some 2,500,000 clones, more than 85% seen once; the top ten hold 0.36%. The sequenced material came from naive CD4+ T cells from PBMCs. Noted subset: CD45RA+ positively selected. The receptors were gathered from a man aged 18 to 35 in good health. Some clones in this sample may be carry-over from other donors' samples.

J is TRBJ1-1 and V is TRBV30; TRBD1 might be the D (5 bases). Germline CDR1 GTSNPN, CDR2 SVGIG (reference sequence). CDR3 length: 13 amino acids. Trimming shortened V by 3 bases and J by 9 bases, and 17 bases separated the two germline ends. This CDR3 reads CAWRDNPSGQAFF. CDR3 nucleotides: TGTGCCTGGAGGGACAATCCCTCAGGGCAAGCTTTCTTT.

The genes are TRBV10-3 and TRBJ2-1, with TRBD1 as a possible D gene (5 bases). The CDR3 length is 14 residues. V dropped 4 bases and J dropped 6 bases, with 13 bases sitting between them. Per the germline V gene, CDR1 is ENHRY and CDR2 is SYGVKD. This chain's CDR3 is CAISGQGAVNEQFF. In DNA form, the CDR3 reads TGTGCCATCAGTGGTCAGGGTGCGGTCAATGAGCAGTTCTTC.

This rearrangement joins TRBV19 to TRBJ2-6, with 7 bases matching TRBD1. The CDR3 contains 13 residues. CDR1 is LNHDA and CDR2 is SQIVND in the germline V gene (reference sequence). The V segment lost 9 bases and the J segment 1 base; nucleotides outside the gene matches: 0. The CDR3 DNA sequence: TGTGCCAGGACAGGGTCTGGGGCCAACGTCCTGACTTTC. This translates into CARTGSGANVLTF.

The chain couples TRBV7-9 to TRBJ2-2; 10 positions agree with TRBD2. Germline lookup yields CDR1 SEHNR and CDR2 FQNEAQ (reference sequence). J gave up 6 bases and V 2 bases, and 3 bases lay outside the gene matches. The length of the CDR3 is 15 residues. The CDR3 nucleotides read TGTGCCAGCAGCTTATTCACTAGCGGGGCCGGGGAGCTGTTTTTT. Translating gives CASSLFTSGAGELFF.